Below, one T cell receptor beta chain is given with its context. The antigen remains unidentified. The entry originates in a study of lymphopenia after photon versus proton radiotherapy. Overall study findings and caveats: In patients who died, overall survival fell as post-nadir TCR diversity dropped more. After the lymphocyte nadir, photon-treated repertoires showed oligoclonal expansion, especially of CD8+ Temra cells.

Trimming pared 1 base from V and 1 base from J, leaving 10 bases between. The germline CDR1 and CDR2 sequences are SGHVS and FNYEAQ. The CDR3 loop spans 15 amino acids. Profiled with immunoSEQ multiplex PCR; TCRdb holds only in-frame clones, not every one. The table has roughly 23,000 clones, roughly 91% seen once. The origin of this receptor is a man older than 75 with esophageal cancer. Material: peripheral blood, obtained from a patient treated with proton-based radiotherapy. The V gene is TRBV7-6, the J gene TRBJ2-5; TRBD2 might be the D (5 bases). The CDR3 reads CASSLEVEAQETQYF. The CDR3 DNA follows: TGTGCCAGCAGCTTAGAGGTGGAGGCCCAAGAGACCCAGTACTTC.